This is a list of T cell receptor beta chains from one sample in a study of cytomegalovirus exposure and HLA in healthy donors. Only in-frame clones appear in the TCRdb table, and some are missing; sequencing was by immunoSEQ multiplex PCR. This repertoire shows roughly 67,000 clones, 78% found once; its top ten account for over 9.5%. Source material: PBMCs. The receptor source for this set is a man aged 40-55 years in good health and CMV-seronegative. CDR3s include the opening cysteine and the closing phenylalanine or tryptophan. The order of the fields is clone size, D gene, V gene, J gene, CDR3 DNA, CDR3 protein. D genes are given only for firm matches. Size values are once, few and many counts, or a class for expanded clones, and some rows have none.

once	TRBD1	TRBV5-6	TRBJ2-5	TGTGCCAGCAGCCCGGGACAGCAAGAGACCCAGTACTTC	CASSPGQQETQYF
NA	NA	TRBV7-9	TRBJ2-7	TGTGCCAGCAGCTCGCACGTGGGGCAGGCTTTTGGGGAGCAGTACTTC	CASSSHVGQAFGEQYF
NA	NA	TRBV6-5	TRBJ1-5	TGTGCCAGCAGTTACTCGAGATATAGCAATCAGCCCCAGCATTTT	CASSYSRYSNQPQHF
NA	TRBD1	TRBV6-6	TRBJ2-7	TGTGCCAGCAGTGGATCGACAGGGGCCTCCTACGAGCAGTACTTC	CASSGSTGASYEQYF
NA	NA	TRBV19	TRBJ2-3	TGTGCCAGTAGCCCCGAGGGTGGGGCAGATACGCAGTATTTT	CASSPEGGADTQYF
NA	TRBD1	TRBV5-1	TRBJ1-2	TGCGCCAGCAGCCCGGGACAGGGGGCTTCGGGCTACACCTTC	CASSPGQGASGYTF
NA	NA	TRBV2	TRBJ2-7	TGTGCCAGCCTTTTCTCTAGGGGCCTTGGGGAGCAGTACTTC	CASLFSRGLGEQYF
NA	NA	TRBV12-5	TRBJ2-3	TGTGCTAGTGTTCAGGGGTTCGTAGATACGCAGTATTTT	CASVQGFVDTQYF
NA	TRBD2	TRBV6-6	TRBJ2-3	TGTGCCAGCGTTGGGAGGGACCCAAGCACAGATACGCAGTATTTT	CASVGRDPSTDTQYF
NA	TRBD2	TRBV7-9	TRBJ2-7	TGTTCCAGCAGCTTATGGTTAGCGGGGGGTCCAAACGAGCAGTACTTC	CSSSLWLAGGPNEQYF
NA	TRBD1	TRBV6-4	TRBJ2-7	TGTGCCAGCAGGACCCGGGACAGCTCCTACGAGCAGTACTTC	CASRTRDSSYEQYF
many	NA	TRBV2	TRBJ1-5	TGTGCCAGCAGAGACAGGCCTAATCAGCCCCAGCATTTT	CASRDRPNQPQHF
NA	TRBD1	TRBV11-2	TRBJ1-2	TGTGCCAGCAGTTTGGGGGACAGGGACCTCTATGGCTACACCTTC	CASSLGDRDLYGYTF